This TCR beta chain appears in the sequencing data of a study of brain T cells in children with intractable seizures. J was trimmed by 2 bases and V by 1 base; bases with no gene match: 12. The CDR3 spans 18 residues. Germline V gene data show CDR1 as SGHNT and CDR2 as YENEEA. TCRdb's copy holds only in-frame clones and misses some; the assay was immunoSEQ multiplex PCR. This table holds about 350,000 clones, about 93% found once. Time point defined: blood from clinic visit 5 months post-surgery; TSC patient then seizure free. Sequencing was limited to surgery cases with top T cell transcript signatures in brain tissue.

This receptor was obtained from a boy younger than two with tuberous sclerosis and intractable seizures. The chain uses TRBV11-3 and TRBJ2-5, with TRBD2 identical over 8 bases. The material was peripheral blood, obtained roughly 5 months after surgery. The CDR3 spells CASSLGVAGGLAQETQYF. The CDR3 coding sequence is TGTGCCAGCAGCTTAGGAGTTGCGGGAGGCCTCGCTCAAGAGACCCAGTACTTC. The full variable domain, in which reference TRBV11-3 and TRBJ2-5 provide the parts outside the CDR3, is EAGVVQSPRYKIIEKKQPVAFWCNPISGHNTLYWYLQNLGQGPELLIRYENEEAVDDSQLPKDRFSAERLKGVDSTLKIQPAELGDSAVYLCASSLGVAGGLAQETQYFGPGTRLLVL.